This TCR beta chain was identified during a study of early stage breast cancer tumors. As for the study in general: Average read coverage per sample was roughly 10-fold.

V gave up 8 bases and J gave up 5 bases, with 9 bases separating them. This CDR3 is 11 amino acids long. The germline gives CDR1 MNHNY, CDR2 SVGAGI (reference sequence). The data were produced by immunoSEQ multiplex PCR, yet TCRdb's version contains in-frame clones alone and is incomplete. Altogether 25,000 to 35,000 clones are present, about three fifths being singletons, with the ten largest covering 8% to 10%. Notes on this clone: As yet, its antigen is unknown.

Study findings and constraints: In 14 of 16 patients, blood comparison separated tumor from normal breast. Chain pairing and CD4, CD8 or FOXP3 expression were not captured.

The sample consisted of breast tumor tissue. The chain has TRBV6-6 and TRBJ2-5; D gene ambiguous. This TCR came from a person between 50 and 60 years old with breast cancer. CDR3 protein: CASSPKETQYF. CDR3 bases: TGTGCCAGCTCCCCAAAGGAGACCCAGTACTTC.